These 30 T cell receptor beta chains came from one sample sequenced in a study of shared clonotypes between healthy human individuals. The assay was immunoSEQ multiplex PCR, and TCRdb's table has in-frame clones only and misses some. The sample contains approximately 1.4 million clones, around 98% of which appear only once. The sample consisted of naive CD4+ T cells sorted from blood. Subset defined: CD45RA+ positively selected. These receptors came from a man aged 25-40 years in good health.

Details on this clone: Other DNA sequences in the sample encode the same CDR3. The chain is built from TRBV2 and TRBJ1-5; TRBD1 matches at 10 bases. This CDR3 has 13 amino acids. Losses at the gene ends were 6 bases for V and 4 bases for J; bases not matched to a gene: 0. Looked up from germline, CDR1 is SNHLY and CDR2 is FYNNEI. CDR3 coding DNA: TGTGCCAGCAGGGGACAGGGGAATCAGCCCCAGCATTTT. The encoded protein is CASRGQGNQPQHF.

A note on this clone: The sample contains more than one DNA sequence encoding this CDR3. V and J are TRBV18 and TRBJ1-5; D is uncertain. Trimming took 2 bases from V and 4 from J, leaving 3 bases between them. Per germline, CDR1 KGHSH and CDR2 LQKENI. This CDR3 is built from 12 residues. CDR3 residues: CASSPGNQPQHF. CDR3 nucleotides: TGTGCCAGCTCACCAGGGAATCAGCCCCAGCATTTT.

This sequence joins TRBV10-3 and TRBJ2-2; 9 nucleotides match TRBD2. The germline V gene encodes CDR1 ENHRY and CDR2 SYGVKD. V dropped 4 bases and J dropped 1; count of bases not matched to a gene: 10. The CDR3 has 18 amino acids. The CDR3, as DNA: TGTGCCATCAGTGCGGTCCATAGGACTAGCGAGAACACCGGGGAGCTGTTTTTT. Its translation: CAISAVHRTSENTGELFF.

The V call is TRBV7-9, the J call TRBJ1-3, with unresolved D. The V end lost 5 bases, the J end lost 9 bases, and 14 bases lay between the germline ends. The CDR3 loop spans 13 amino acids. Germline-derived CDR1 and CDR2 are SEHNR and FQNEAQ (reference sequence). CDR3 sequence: CASSPTRGITIYF. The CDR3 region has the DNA TGTGCCAGCAGCCCAACGCGGGGTATCACCATATATTTT.

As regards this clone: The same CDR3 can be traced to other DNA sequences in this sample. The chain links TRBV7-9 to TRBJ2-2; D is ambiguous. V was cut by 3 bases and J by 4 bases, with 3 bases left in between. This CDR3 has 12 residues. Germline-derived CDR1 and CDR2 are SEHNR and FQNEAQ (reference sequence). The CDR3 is CASSLGTGELFF. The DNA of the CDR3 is TGTGCCAGCAGCTTGGGCACCGGGGAGCTGTTTTTT. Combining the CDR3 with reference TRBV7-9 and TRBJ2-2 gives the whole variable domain DTGVSQNPRHKITKRGQNVTFRCDPISEHNRLYWYRQTLGQGPEFLTYFQNEAQLEKSRLLSDRFSAERPKGSFSTLEIQRTEQGDSAMYLCASSLGTGELFFGEGSRLTVL.

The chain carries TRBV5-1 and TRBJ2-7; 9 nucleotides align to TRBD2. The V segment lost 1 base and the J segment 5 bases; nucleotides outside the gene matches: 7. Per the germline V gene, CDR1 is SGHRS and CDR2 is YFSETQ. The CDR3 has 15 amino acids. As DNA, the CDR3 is TGCGCCAGCAGCTTGACGGCTAGCGGGATCAACGAGCAGTACTTC. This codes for CASSLTASGINEQYF.

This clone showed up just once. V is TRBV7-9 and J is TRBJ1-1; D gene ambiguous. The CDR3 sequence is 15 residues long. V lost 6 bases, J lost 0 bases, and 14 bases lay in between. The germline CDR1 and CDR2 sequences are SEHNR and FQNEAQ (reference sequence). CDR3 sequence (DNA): TGTGCCAGCAGGCCGATTTACCAAATGAACACTGAAGCTTTCTTT. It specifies CASRPIYQMNTEAFF.

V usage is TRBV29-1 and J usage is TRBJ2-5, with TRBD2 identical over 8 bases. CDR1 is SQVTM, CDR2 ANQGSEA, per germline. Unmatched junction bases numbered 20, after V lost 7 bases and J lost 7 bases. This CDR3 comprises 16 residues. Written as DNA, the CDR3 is TGCAGCGGGGCCGGACTTTCCAGCGGGAGTTTTGGGACCCAGTACTTC. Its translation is CSGAGLSSGSFGTQYF.

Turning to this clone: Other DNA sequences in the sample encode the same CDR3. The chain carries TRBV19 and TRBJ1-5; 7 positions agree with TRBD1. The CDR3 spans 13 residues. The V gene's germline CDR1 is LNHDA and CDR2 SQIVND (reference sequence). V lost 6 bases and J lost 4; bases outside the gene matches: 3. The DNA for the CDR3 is TGTGCCAGTAGCACACAGGGGAATCAGCCCCAGCATTTT. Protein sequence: CASSTQGNQPQHF. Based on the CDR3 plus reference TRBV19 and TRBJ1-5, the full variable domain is DGGITQSPKYLFRKEGQNVTLSCEQNLNHDAMYWYRQDPGQGLRLIYYSQIVNDFQKGDIAEGYSVSREKKESFPLTVTSAQKNPTAFYLCASSTQGNQPQHFGDGTRLSIL.

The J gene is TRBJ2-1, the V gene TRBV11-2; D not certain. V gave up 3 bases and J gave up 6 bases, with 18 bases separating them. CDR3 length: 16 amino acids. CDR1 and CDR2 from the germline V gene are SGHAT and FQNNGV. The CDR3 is CASSFPIGPRVNEQFF. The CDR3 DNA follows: TGTGCCAGCAGCTTCCCGATTGGGCCCAGAGTCAATGAGCAGTTCTTC.

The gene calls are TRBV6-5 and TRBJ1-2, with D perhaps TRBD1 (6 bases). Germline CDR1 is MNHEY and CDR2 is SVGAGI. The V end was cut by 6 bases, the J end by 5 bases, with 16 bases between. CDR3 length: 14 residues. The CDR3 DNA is TGTGCCAGCAGGGCAGTGGGGGGCGGATATGGCTACACCTTC. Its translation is CASRAVGGGYGYTF.

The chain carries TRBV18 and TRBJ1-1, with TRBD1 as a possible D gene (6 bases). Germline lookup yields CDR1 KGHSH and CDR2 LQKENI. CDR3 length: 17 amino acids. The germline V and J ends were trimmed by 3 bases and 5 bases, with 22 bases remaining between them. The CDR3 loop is CASSPEIQQGRGTEAFF. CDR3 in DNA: TGTGCCAGCTCACCCGAAATACAACAGGGAAGGGGTACTGAAGCTTTCTTT.

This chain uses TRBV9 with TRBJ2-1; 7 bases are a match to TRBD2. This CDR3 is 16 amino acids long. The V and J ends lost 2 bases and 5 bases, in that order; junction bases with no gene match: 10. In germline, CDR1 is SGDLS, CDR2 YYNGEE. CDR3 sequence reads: CASSVGTTQLNNEQFF. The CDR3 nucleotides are TGTGCCAGCAGCGTCGGGACTACCCAACTAAACAATGAGCAGTTCTTC.

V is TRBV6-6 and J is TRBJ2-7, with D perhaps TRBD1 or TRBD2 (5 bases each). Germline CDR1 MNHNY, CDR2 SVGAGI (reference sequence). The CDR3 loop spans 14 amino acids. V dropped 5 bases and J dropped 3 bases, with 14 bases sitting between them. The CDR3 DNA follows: TGTGCCAGCAGTCGGGACGGAACAGTCTACGAGCAGTACTTC. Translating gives CASSRDGTVYEQYF.

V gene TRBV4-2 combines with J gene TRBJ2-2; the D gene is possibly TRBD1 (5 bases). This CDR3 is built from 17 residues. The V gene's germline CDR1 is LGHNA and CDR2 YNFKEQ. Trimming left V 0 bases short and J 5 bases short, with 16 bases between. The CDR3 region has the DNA TGTGCCAGCAGCCAAGACCCCGCGGCAGGGCAGACCGGGGAGCTGTTTTTT. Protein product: CASSQDPAAGQTGELFF.

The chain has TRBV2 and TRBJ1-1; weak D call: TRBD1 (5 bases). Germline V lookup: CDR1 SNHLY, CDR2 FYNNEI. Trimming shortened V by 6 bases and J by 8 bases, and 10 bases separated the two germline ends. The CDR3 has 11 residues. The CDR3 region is CASSRRQEAFF. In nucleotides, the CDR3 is TGTGCCAGCAGCCGACGACAGGAAGCTTTCTTT.

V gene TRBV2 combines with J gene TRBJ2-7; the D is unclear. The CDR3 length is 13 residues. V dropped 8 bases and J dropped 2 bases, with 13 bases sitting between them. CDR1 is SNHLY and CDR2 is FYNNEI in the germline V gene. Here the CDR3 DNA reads TGTGCCAGCGGGTCTACAAGAACCTACGAGCAGTACTTC. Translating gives CASGSTRTYEQYF.

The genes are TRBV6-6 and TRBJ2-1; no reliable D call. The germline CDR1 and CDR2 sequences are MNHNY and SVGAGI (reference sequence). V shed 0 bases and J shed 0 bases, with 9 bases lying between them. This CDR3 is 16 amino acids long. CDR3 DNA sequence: TGTGCCAGCAGTTACTCGCGTTCACTCTCCTACAATGAGCAGTTCTTC. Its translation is CASSYSRSLSYNEQFF.

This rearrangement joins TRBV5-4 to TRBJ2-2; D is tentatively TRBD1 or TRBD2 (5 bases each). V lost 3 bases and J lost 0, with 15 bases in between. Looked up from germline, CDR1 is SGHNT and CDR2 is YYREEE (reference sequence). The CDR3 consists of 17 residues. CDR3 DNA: TGTGCCAGCAGCTCGATTCCGGGACCGACGAACACCGGGGAGCTGTTTTTT. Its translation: CASSSIPGPTNTGELFF.

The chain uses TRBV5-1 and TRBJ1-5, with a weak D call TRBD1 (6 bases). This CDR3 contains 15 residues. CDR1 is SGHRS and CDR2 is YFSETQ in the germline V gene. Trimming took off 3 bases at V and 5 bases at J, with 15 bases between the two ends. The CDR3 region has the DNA TGCGCCAGCAGCTCTCAGGGGCTATCCGATCAGCCCCAGCATTTT. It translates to CASSSQGLSDQPQHF. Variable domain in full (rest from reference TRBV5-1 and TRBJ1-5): KAGVTQTPRYLIKTRGQQVTLSCSPISGHRSVSWYQQTPGQGLQFLFEYFSETQRNKGNFPGRFSGRQFSNSRSEMNVSTLELGDSALYLCASSSQGLSDQPQHFGDGTRLSIL.

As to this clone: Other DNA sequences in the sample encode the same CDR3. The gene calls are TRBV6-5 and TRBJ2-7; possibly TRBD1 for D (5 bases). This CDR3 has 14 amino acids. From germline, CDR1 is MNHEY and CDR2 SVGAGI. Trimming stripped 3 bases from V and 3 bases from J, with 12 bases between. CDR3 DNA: TGTGCCAGCAGTTATTTCTCCGACAGCTACGAGCAGTACTTC. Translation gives CASSYFSDSYEQYF.

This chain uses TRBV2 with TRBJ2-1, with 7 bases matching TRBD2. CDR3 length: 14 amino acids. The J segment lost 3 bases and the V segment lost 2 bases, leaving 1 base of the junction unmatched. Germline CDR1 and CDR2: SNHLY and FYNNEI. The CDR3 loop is CASSEWTSYNEQFF. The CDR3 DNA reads TGTGCCAGCAGTGAATGGACTAGCTACAATGAGCAGTTCTTC. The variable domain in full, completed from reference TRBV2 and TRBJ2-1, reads EPEVTQTPSHQVTQMGQEVILRCVPISNHLYFYWYRQILGQKVEFLVSFYNNEISEKSEIFDDQFSVERPDGSNFTLKIRSTKLEDSAMYFCASSEWTSYNEQFFGPGTRLTVL.

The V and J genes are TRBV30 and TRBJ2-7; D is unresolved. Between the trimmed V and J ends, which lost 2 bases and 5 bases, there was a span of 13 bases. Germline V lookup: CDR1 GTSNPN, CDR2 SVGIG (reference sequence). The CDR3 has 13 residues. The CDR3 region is CAWSPPYFHEQYF. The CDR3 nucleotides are TGTGCCTGGAGTCCTCCGTATTTCCACGAGCAGTACTTC.

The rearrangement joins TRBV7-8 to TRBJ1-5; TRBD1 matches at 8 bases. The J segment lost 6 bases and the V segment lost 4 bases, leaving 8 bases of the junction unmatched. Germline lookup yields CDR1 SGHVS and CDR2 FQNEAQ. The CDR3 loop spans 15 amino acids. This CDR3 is CASSSKDRVIQPQHF. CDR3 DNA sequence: TGTGCCAGCAGCTCAAAGGACAGGGTAATTCAGCCCCAGCATTTT.

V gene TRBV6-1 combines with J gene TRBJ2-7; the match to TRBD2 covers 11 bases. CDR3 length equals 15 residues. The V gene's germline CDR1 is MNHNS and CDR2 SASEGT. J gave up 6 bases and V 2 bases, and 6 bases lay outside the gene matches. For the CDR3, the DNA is TGTGCCAGCAGTGAATCCACTAGCGGGAGTGCCGAGCAGTACTTC. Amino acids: CASSESTSGSAEQYF.

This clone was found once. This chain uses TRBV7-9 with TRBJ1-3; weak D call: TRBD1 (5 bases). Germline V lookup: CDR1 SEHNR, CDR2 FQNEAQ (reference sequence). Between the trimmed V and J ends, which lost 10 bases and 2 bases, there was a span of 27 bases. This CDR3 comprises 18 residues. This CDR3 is CAITTYPGLKGTGNTIYF. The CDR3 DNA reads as TGTGCCATCACCACCTACCCGGGACTGAAGGGAACTGGAAACACCATATATTTT.

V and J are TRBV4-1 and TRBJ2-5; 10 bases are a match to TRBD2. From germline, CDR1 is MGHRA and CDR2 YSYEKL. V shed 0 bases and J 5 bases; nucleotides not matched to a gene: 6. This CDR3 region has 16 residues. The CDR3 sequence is CASSQEVAGGVETQYF. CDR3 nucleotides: TGCGCCAGCAGCCAAGAGGTAGCGGGAGGTGTGGAGACCCAGTACTTC.

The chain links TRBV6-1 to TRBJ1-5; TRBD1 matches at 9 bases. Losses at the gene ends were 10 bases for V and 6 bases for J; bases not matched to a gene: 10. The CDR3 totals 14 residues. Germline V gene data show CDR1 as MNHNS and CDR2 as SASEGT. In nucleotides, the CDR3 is TGTGCCACTGATGGACAGGGGAAGGTTCAGCCCCAGCATTTT. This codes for CATDGQGKVQPQHF.

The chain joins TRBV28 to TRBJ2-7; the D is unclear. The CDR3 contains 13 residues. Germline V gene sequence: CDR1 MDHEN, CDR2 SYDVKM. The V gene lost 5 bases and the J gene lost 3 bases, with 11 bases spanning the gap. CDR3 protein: CASSVPPSYEQYF. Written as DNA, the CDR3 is TGTGCCAGCAGTGTACCCCCCAGCTACGAGCAGTACTTC.

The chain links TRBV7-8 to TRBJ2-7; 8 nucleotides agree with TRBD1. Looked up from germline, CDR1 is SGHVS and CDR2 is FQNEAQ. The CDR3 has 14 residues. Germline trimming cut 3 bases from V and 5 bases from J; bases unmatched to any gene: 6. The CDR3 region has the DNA TGTGCCAGCAGCTTTAGGACAGGGACCCACGAGCAGTACTTC. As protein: CASSFRTGTHEQYF.